A selection of T cell receptor beta chains follows, all from one sample in a study of blood T cell repertoires in COVID-19. Sequencing was performed with immunoSEQ multiplex PCR; in TCRdb, only in-frame clones are kept and a portion is missing. The table lists tens of thousands of clones, 70% to 85% of them singletons, with around 4.5% in the top ten. The sample comprised peripheral blood. All receptors derive from a woman in her fifties or sixties with acute or convalescent COVID-19. Each CDR3 is given with its conserved first and last residue. The D gene is left open where the match is weak. Not all rows give a size; the values are once, few, many and, for expanded clones, a class.

size: -
V: TRBV7-9
D: TRBD1
J: TRBJ1-2
DNA: TGTGCCAGCAGCCCCTCGGGGGCAGGGGGTATTAACTATGGCTACACCTTC
CDR3: CASSPSGAGGINYGYTF

size: -
V: TRBV12-5
D: TRBD2
J: TRBJ2-7
DNA: TGTGCTAGTGGTCCGTCGTGGGGGGGCGGGAGGAGCTCCTACGAGCAGTACTTC
CDR3: CASGPSWGGGRSSYEQYF

size: -
V: TRBV7-9
D: TRBD2
J: TRBJ2-1
DNA: TGTGCCAGCAGCTTATTAGCGGGCAGACTAGTGGATGAGCAGTTCTTC
CDR3: CASSLLAGRLVDEQFF

size: -
V: TRBV7-9
D: -
J: TRBJ1-1
DNA: TGTGCCAGCAGCTCCTCGGTGAACACTGAAGCTTTCTTT
CDR3: CASSSSVNTEAFF

size: -
V: TRBV6-1
D: -
J: TRBJ1-5
DNA: TGTGCCAGCAGTGAAAGAGACAATCAGCCCCAGCATTTT
CDR3: CASSERDNQPQHF

size: -
V: TRBV5-1
D: -
J: TRBJ2-3
DNA: TGCGCCAGCAGCCGCGGGCAACCGACAGATACGCAGTATTTT
CDR3: CASSRGQPTDTQYF

size: -
V: TRBV6-5
D: -
J: TRBJ1-6
DNA: TGTGCCAGCAGTAAACAGGGCTATTATTCACCCCTCCACTTT
CDR3: CASSKQGYYSPLHF

size: few
V: TRBV27
D: TRBD1
J: TRBJ2-7
DNA: TGTGCCAGCAGCCCGGGACAGGCGACATACACATACGAGCAGTACTTC
CDR3: CASSPGQATYTYEQYF

size: -
V: TRBV5-1
D: -
J: TRBJ1-1
DNA: TGCGCCAGCAGCTCTTATATCACGGTCCCGGGCACTGAAGCTTTCTTT
CDR3: CASSSYITVPGTEAFF

size: -
V: TRBV12-5
D: TRBD2
J: TRBJ2-1
DNA: TGTGCTAGTGGACTAGCGGGGGGGGATGAGCAGTTCTTC
CDR3: CASGLAGGDEQFF

size: once
V: TRBV29-1
D: -
J: TRBJ2-1
DNA: TGCAGCGTTGTTAGGCCGGGGTTCGATGAGCAGTTCTTC
CDR3: CSVVRPGFDEQFF

size: -
V: TRBV6-5
D: -
J: TRBJ1-3
DNA: TGTGCCAGCAGTTACTCAGACACCTCTGGAAACACCATATATTTT
CDR3: CASSYSDTSGNTIYF

size: -
V: TRBV9
D: TRBD1
J: TRBJ1-1
DNA: TGTGCCAGCAGCGGAAGGACAGGGGGGAACACTGAAGCTTTCTTT
CDR3: CASSGRTGGNTEAFF

size: -
V: TRBV5-1
D: TRBD2
J: TRBJ2-5
DNA: TGCGCCAGCAGCTCGGGACTAGCGGGAGGGCATCTCCAAGAGACCCAGTACTTC
CDR3: CASSSGLAGGHLQETQYF

size: -
V: TRBV5-1
D: TRBD1
J: TRBJ2-6
DNA: TGCGCCAGCAGCCAGTTGGACAGGGGGGTCGCCTCTGGGGCCAACGTCCTGACTTTC
CDR3: CASSQLDRGVASGANVLTF

size: -
V: TRBV5-4
D: TRBD2
J: TRBJ2-3
DNA: TGTGCCAGCAGCACGGGGAGCGGGGGGAGCACAGATACGCAGTATTTT
CDR3: CASSTGSGGSTDTQYF

size: -
V: TRBV2
D: TRBD1
J: TRBJ2-1
DNA: TGTGCCAGCACCCGTGACAGGGGAATCAATGAGCAGTTCTTC
CDR3: CASTRDRGINEQFF

size: -
V: TRBV5-1
D: TRBD2
J: TRBJ2-5
DNA: TGCGCCAGCAGCAAAATAGGGACTAGTCAAGAGACCCAGTACTTC
CDR3: CASSKIGTSQETQYF

size: -
V: TRBV29-1
D: TRBD1
J: TRBJ1-1
DNA: TGCAGCGTTGATAGGGGACAGAGGGGCACTGAAGCTTTCTTT
CDR3: CSVDRGQRGTEAFF

size: few
V: TRBV27
D: TRBD2
J: TRBJ2-6
DNA: TGTGCCAGCAGCCCCCAACGGACTAGCGGGACATCGGGGGCCAACGTCCTGACTTTC
CDR3: CASSPQRTSGTSGANVLTF

size: -
V: TRBV15
D: -
J: TRBJ1-5
DNA: TGTGCCACCAGCAGAACCACAGGCAATCGGTATCAGCCCCAGCATTTT
CDR3: CATSRTTGNRYQPQHF

size: -
V: TRBV2
D: TRBD1
J: TRBJ1-2
DNA: TGTGCCAGCAGTGAATACAGGGGACATGGCTACACCTTC
CDR3: CASSEYRGHGYTF

size: -
V: TRBV7-3
D: TRBD2
J: TRBJ2-7
DNA: TGTGCCAGCAGCTTAAAAGGGGGGACTAGCGGGCCCCTCTACGAGCAGTACTTC
CDR3: CASSLKGGTSGPLYEQYF

size: -
V: TRBV12-3/TRBV12-4
D: TRBD1
J: TRBJ2-7
DNA: TGTGCCAGCCGGCAGGGGGCCTACGAGCAGTACTTC
CDR3: CASRQGAYEQYF

size: -
V: TRBV27
D: -
J: TRBJ2-1
DNA: TGTGCCAGCAGTTTTAGGCCAGCGACGAATGAGCAGTTCTTC
CDR3: CASSFRPATNEQFF

size: -
V: TRBV6-4
D: TRBD2
J: TRBJ2-1
DNA: TGTGCCAGCAGTGAGGAGCGGGGTATTTCCAATGAGCAGTTCTTC
CDR3: CASSEERGISNEQFF

size: -
V: TRBV7-7
D: TRBD1
J: TRBJ1-4
DNA: TGTGCCAGCAGCTTTGGGACAGGATCTAATGAAAAACTGTTTTTT
CDR3: CASSFGTGSNEKLFF

size: few
V: TRBV15
D: TRBD2
J: TRBJ2-5
DNA: TGTGCCACCAAATTAGCGGGGGGACAAGAGACCCAGTACTTC
CDR3: CATKLAGGQETQYF

size: -
V: TRBV27
D: -
J: TRBJ1-2
DNA: TGTGCCAGCAGTTTAGGGGTCGGGGTCCTGAATGGCTACACCTTC
CDR3: CASSLGVGVLNGYTF

size: -
V: TRBV7-9
D: TRBD1
J: TRBJ1-2
DNA: TGTGCCAGCAGCTTACCCAGGGGGCACGGCTACACCTTC
CDR3: CASSLPRGHGYTF

size: -
V: TRBV10-3
D: TRBD1
J: TRBJ1-5
DNA: TGTGCCATCAGTGAGGGGGACAGGGGGCGTAATCAGCCCCAGCATTTT
CDR3: CAISEGDRGRNQPQHF

size: -
V: TRBV6-5
D: -
J: TRBJ1-2
DNA: TGTGCCAGCAGTTACTCGAGGAATATAAAAGGCCTTGGCTACACCTTC
CDR3: CASSYSRNIKGLGYTF

size: -
V: TRBV11-1
D: -
J: TRBJ2-7
DNA: TGTGCCAGCAGCTTAGCTGGGGGGGGCGAGCTCGAGAAGTACTTC
CDR3: CASSLAGGGELEKYF

size: -
V: TRBV5-6
D: TRBD1
J: TRBJ1-6
DNA: TGTGCCAGCAGCTTTCGTGAGGGACAGGGGGTTTTTTCACCCCTCCACTTT
CDR3: CASSFREGQGVFSPLHF

size: -
V: TRBV11-1
D: -
J: TRBJ2-2
DNA: TGTGCCAGCAGCTTATCACAGCCGGGGACCGGGGAGCTGTTTTTT
CDR3: CASSLSQPGTGELFF

size: -
V: TRBV6-5
D: -
J: TRBJ2-7
DNA: TGTGCCAGCAGGTTAGAACCTTCCTACGAGCAGTACTTC
CDR3: CASRLEPSYEQYF

size: few
V: TRBV9
D: -
J: TRBJ2-5
DNA: TGTGCCAGCAGCGTAGACTCTGGGCGGGGAGAGACCCAGTACTTC
CDR3: CASSVDSGRGETQYF

size: -
V: TRBV5-5
D: -
J: TRBJ1-2
DNA: TGTGCCAGCAGCTTTCAACCAACCGGGACACCCTATGGCTACACCTTC
CDR3: CASSFQPTGTPYGYTF

size: -
V: TRBV19
D: -
J: TRBJ2-2
DNA: TGTGCCAGTAGCGAGACTAGTTGGACCGGGGAGCTGTTTTTT
CDR3: CASSETSWTGELFF

size: -
V: TRBV24-1
D: TRBD1
J: TRBJ2-1
DNA: TGTGCCACCAGTGACCGGAACAGGGGCCTTGGCAATGAGCAGTTCTTC
CDR3: CATSDRNRGLGNEQFF

size: -
V: TRBV5-6
D: -
J: TRBJ1-2
DNA: TGTGCCAGCAGCTTGACCTCGGGTCCCACCCCTTTTGGCTACACCTTC
CDR3: CASSLTSGPTPFGYTF

size: -
V: TRBV16
D: -
J: TRBJ1-1
DNA: TGTGCCAGCAGCCAAAGGAGGGTTACTGAAGCTTTCTTT
CDR3: CASSQRRVTEAFF

size: -
V: TRBV10-1
D: TRBD1
J: TRBJ2-2
DNA: TGCGCCAGCAGTGGGATAGGGACAGGGGGCGCTGACGGGGAGCTGTTTTTT
CDR3: CASSGIGTGGADGELFF

size: once
V: TRBV28
D: TRBD1
J: TRBJ1-6
DNA: TGTGCCAGCAGTTTCAGGGACAGAAATTCACCCCTCCACTTT
CDR3: CASSFRDRNSPLHF

size: few
V: TRBV19
D: TRBD1
J: TRBJ1-1
DNA: TGTGCCAGTAGTACCTATTACGGGACAGATTTTGACAACACTGAAGCTTTCTTT
CDR3: CASSTYYGTDFDNTEAFF

size: -
V: TRBV5-6
D: -
J: TRBJ1-1
DNA: TGTGCCAGCAGCTTGGTAACAGGGTGGACTGAAGCTTTCTTT
CDR3: CASSLVTGWTEAFF